The 19 T cell receptor beta chains in this list originate from one sample, sequenced in a study of Graves' ophthalmopathy and Graves' hyperthyroidism. The sequenced template was RNA, covering the TCR beta CDR3 region. An initial RT-PCR round employing HTBI primers preceded a second-round multiplex PCR. TCRdb independently ran MiXCR on the multiplex PCR reads; one entry per CDR3 protein. The sample yields 300,000 or so distinct CDR3 sequences, about 17% seen once. Sample: peripheral blood. Receptors originate from an adult man with Graves' ophthalmopathy.

This clonotype was found a few times. The chain links TRBV2 to TRBJ2-5, with D possibly TRBD2 on 5 matching bases. The germline CDR1 and CDR2 sequences are SNHLY and FYNNEI. Trimming shortened V by 7 bases and J by 6 bases, and 6 bases separated the two germline ends. This CDR3 has 10 residues. The CDR3 coding sequence is TGTGCCAGCAAGACTAAGACCCAGTACTTC. It encodes CASKTKTQYF.

The chain recombines TRBV29-1 with TRBJ2-4; D gene unclear. The CDR3 runs to 13 residues. Looked up from germline, CDR1 is SQVTM and CDR2 is ANQGSEA. Trimming shortened V by 6 bases and J by 1 base, and 10 bases separated the two germline ends. CDR3 coding DNA: TGCAGCGTGTCGGACGGTGCCAAAAACATTCAGTACTTC. Translated: CSVSDGAKNIQYF.

This clonotype was observed a single time. The chain is built from TRBV2 and TRBJ1-1, with TRBD1 matching over 10 bases. The CDR3 extends over 16 amino acids. Looked up from germline, CDR1 is SNHLY and CDR2 is FYNNEI. Trimming removed 4 bases from V and 5 bases from J; junction bases left unmatched: 10. The CDR3 loop reads CASSAGTGAGETEAFF. DNA of the CDR3: TGTGCCAGCAGTGCCGGGACAGGGGCTGGGGAAACTGAAGCTTTCTTT. The entire variable domain, with the rest obtained from reference TRBV2 and TRBJ1-1, is as follows: EPEVTQTPSHQVTQMGQEVILRCVPISNHLYFYWYRQILGQKVEFLVSFYNNEISEKSEIFDDQFSVERPDGSNFTLKIRSTKLEDSAMYFCASSAGTGAGETEAFFGQGTRLTVV.

This clonotype was seen at least ten times. This chain uses TRBV12-3 or TRBV12-4 with TRBJ2-2; D is possibly TRBD1 (6 bases). The CDR3 spans 13 residues. V dropped 6 bases and J dropped 6 bases, with 11 bases sitting between them. This CDR3 reads CASSPQGPGELFF. In DNA, the CDR3 is TGTGCCAGCAGCCCACAGGGACCCGGGGAGCTGTTTTTT.

The table lists this clonotype with many counts. The chain is built from TRBV7-9 and TRBJ1-2, with 9 bases aligning to TRBD1. Germline V gene lookup returns CDR1 SEHNR and CDR2 FQNEAQ (reference sequence). The CDR3 length is 13 residues. The ends lost 7 bases at V and 5 bases at J; junction bases unmatched: 5. The CDR3 DNA follows: TGTGCCAGCACCGTCGGACAGGGGTATGGCTACACCTTC. It encodes CASTVGQGYGYTF.

This clonotype has at least ten counts. The rearrangement uses TRBV29-1 and TRBJ2-7, with 8 nucleotides matching TRBD1. V was pared by 3 bases and J by 5 bases, with 6 bases of the junction left unmatched. Germline V gives CDR1 SQVTM, CDR2 ANQGSEA. CDR3 size: 13 residues. The CDR3 is CSVDRPGGNEQYF. The CDR3 nucleotides read TGCAGCGTTGATCGTCCAGGGGGCAACGAGCAGTACTTC.

Many counts were recorded for this clonotype. Since a much larger clone is just one base distant, this may be a read error. The chain uses TRBV28 and TRBJ1-1, with 8 positions matching TRBD1. This CDR3 has 15 amino acids. Germline loops: CDR1 MDHEN, CDR2 SYDVKM. DNA for the CDR3: TGTGCCAGCAGTTCCACCGGACAGGGCCCCAATGAATCTTTCTTT. This translates into CASSSTGQGPNESFF.

V and J are TRBV6-2 or TRBV6-3 and TRBJ2-7; possibly TRBD2 for D (6 bases). The CDR3 sequence is 17 residues long. Trimming left V 4 bases short and J 0 bases short, with 19 bases between. The V gene's germline CDR1 is MNHEY and CDR2 SVGEGT. The CDR3 is CASSSPRDSQTSYEQYF. The CDR3 DNA reads as TGTGCCAGCAGTTCCCCAAGGGACTCCCAGACCTCCTACGAGCAGTACTTC.

This clonotype appeared once. V usage is TRBV6-1 and J usage is TRBJ2-7, with a weak D call TRBD2 (5 bases). Per germline, CDR1 MNHNS and CDR2 SASEGT. Between the trimmed V and J ends, which lost 6 bases and 2 bases, there was a span of 14 bases. CDR3 length equals 14 residues. CDR3 coding DNA: TGTGCCAGCAGCCACCTGGAGGCCCCCTACGAGCAGTACTTC. It specifies CASSHLEAPYEQYF.

The sample holds many counts of this clonotype. The chain couples TRBV6-2 or TRBV6-3 to TRBJ2-7; 7 bases match TRBD1. CDR1 is MNHEY and CDR2 is SVGEGT in the germline V gene. J gave up 4 bases and V 8 bases, and 11 bases lay outside the gene matches. The CDR3 totals 14 residues. In DNA form, the CDR3 reads TGTGCCAGCCAAGCCGGGACAGCTAAATACGAGCAGTACTTC. It encodes CASQAGTAKYEQYF.

This clonotype was found many times. V is TRBV12-3 or TRBV12-4 and J is TRBJ2-5; tentative D call: TRBD2 (5 bases). The CDR3 spans 14 residues. V shed 5 bases and J shed 5 bases, with 15 bases lying between them. CDR3 DNA: TGTGCCAGCAGTGAGGGCTCAAAAGGGGAGACCCAGTACTTC. Protein: CASSEGSKGETQYF.

This clonotype came up many times. The V gene is TRBV19, the J gene TRBJ2-2, with 8 bases identical to TRBD1. CDR3 size: 15 residues. The J segment lost 6 bases and the V segment lost 4 bases, leaving 7 bases of the junction unmatched. CDR1 and CDR2 (germline): LNHDA, SQIVND (reference sequence). The CDR3 loop reads CASSTRGQGAGELFF. Written as DNA, the CDR3 is TGTGCCAGTAGTACCAGGGGGCAAGGAGCCGGGGAGCTGTTTTTT.

CDR3 protein: CASSLLAVTNYGYTF. In DNA form, the CDR3 reads TGTGCCAGCAGCTTACTGGCGGTTACTAACTATGGCTACACCTTC. The J gene is TRBJ1-2, the V gene TRBV2, with D unclear. Trimming cost V 6 bases and J 0 bases, with 14 bases left between them. Germline V gene lookup returns CDR1 SNHLY and CDR2 FYNNEI. The length of the CDR3 is 15 residues.

This clonotype was recorded at least ten times. J is TRBJ2-5 and V is TRBV2; 11 nucleotides match TRBD1. The CDR3 runs to 15 residues. V trimming: 7 bases; J trimming: 4 bases; junction bases outside the gene matches: 8. Germline V lookup: CDR1 SNHLY, CDR2 FYNNEI. The CDR3 here is CASTPRTGGRETQYF. CDR3 bases: TGTGCCAGCACCCCCCGGACAGGGGGCAGAGAGACCCAGTACTTC.

This chain links TRBV6-1 with TRBJ2-7, with TRBD2 matching 14 bases. The J segment lost 6 bases and the V segment lost 5 bases, leaving 9 bases of the junction unmatched. There are 16 residues in the CDR3. Germline V CDR1 and CDR2: MNHNS, SASEGT. CDR3 in DNA: TGTGCCAGCAGTCCTACGACTAGCGGGAGGGCCGGCGAGCAGTACTTC. It is translated as CASSPTTSGRAGEQYF.

This rearrangement joins TRBV12-3 or TRBV12-4 to TRBJ1-1; D not resolved. Deletions cut 6 bases from V and 11 bases from J, with 19 bases between. This CDR3 contains 13 residues. DNA for the CDR3: TGTGCCAGCAGGCGTAAAGGCGCGGGCCTTGCTTTCTTT. Protein product: CASRRKGAGLAFF.

This clonotype occurred a few times. The chain links TRBV9 to TRBJ2-7; D unclear. Germline V gives CDR1 SGDLS, CDR2 YYNGEE. V dropped 4 bases and J dropped 3 bases, with 11 bases sitting between them. The CDR3 extends over 13 amino acids. CDR3 in amino acids: CASSPADHYEQYF. DNA for the CDR3: TGTGCCAGCAGCCCGGCGGATCACTACGAGCAGTACTTC. The whole variable domain, remainder taken from reference TRBV9 and TRBJ2-7, is DSGVTQTPKHLITATGQRVTLRCSPRSGDLSVYWYQQSLDQGLQFLIQYYNGEERAKGNILERFSAQQFPDLHSELNLSSLELGDSALYFCASSPADHYEQYFGPGTRLTVT.

This clonotype was counted many times. The chain is built from TRBV7-9 and TRBJ2-7; TRBD1 agrees at 9 bases. The CDR3 extends over 15 amino acids. CDR1 SEHNR and CDR2 FQNEAQ come from the germline V gene (reference sequence). The ends lost 0 bases at V and 2 bases at J; junction bases unmatched: 2. This chain's CDR3 is CASSLAGQGPYEQYF. DNA of the CDR3: TGTGCCAGCAGCTTAGCGGGACAGGGCCCCTACGAGCAGTACTTC.

This clonotype was detected many times. The chain recombines TRBV6-1 with TRBJ1-1, with a weak D call TRBD1 (5 bases). Trimming cost V 3 bases and J 4 bases, with 15 bases left between them. This CDR3 is built from 15 residues. Germline-derived CDR1 and CDR2 are MNHNS and SASEGT. As DNA, the CDR3 is TGTGCCAGCAGTGACAGGGAGAGGAGGATCACTGAAGCTTTCTTT. Translated, it gives CASSDRERRITEAFF.